The table lists the clone carrying this TCR beta chain with a few counts. Its cognate antigen is unknown. CDR3 length: 14 amino acids. Unmatched junction bases numbered 7, after V lost 3 bases and J lost 8 bases. CDR1 and CDR2 (germline): SGDLS, YYNGEE. These data originate in a study of cytomegalovirus exposure and HLA in healthy donors. Study-wide findings and caveats: Cytomegalovirus-associated TCR beta chains were listed, numbering 150 to 200. Common viral pathogens seemed to be connected with several of the most significant clusters, according to a later analysis.

The PCR was carried out with 60 Vbeta primers and 13 Jbeta primers. Clones were sequenced by immunoSEQ multiplex PCR, and TCRdb holds only the in-frame ones, with some missing. The sample holds tens of thousands of clones, 78% seen once. This TCR was sampled from a male donor in good health and CMV-seropositive. This chain joins TRBV9 and TRBJ1-3, with TRBD1 identical over 8 bases. The sample was PBMCs. As DNA, the CDR3 is TGTGCCAGCAGCGCACAGGGGGTGACAGACACCATATATTTT. Amino acid sequence: CASSAQGVTDTIYF.